This TCR beta chain stems from a study of T-cell memory formation after mild COVID-19 (dated by TCRdb to the early 2020s). For the study in its entirety: TCR sequence clusters from the two donors were largely donor specific. Two young, previously healthy adult volunteers made up the cohort, one male and one female. T-cell clones expanding and contracting after mild COVID-19 in two donors were tracked by longitudinal TCRalpha and TCRbeta repertoire sequencing.

As encoded in the germline V gene, CDR1 is SGHRS while CDR2 is YFSETQ. Unmatched junction bases come to 10, with V trimmed by 7 bases and J by 4 bases. Counted from cysteine to phenylalanine, this CDR3 has 16 amino acids. Just CDR3 DNA is preserved here, 48 bases in frame from base 1. Ficoll-Paque density gradient centrifugation was the method used to isolate PBMCs. Overall study outcomes, separate from this receptor: SARS-CoV-2 specificity of the second-wave clones peaking on day 37 was not confirmed. Clones that contracted from day 15 to 85 showed balanced CD4/CD8 phenotypes, whereas a second wave of clones that expanded from day 15 to 37 leaned towards CD4+. Some responding clones were detected in pre-infection memory, suggesting pre-existing cross-reactive memory T cells joined the SARS-CoV-2 response. Contracting CD4+ clones turned up mainly in the CM and EM memory subsets, whereas EMRA was where CD8+ clones were enriched. The study included only a couple of mild cases, and larger cohorts that include severe cases with pre-infection samples were judged to be necessary.

These reads were obtained on an Illumina NovaSeq 6000. TCRalpha and TCRbeta cDNA libraries were built by 5'RACE with constant-segment primers, adding sample barcodes and unique molecular identifiers. Trizol reagent was used to extract RNA from every sample. Amplification of the libraries took two PCR steps, and the second step added a second sample barcode plus Illumina TruSeq adapters. Libraries were sequenced on an Illumina NovaSeq with 2 x 150 bp paired-end reads. The original pipeline was this. The reads were demultiplexed and collapsed into UMI-guided consensus sequences using migec v1.2.7. Using mixcr v2.1.11, UMI consensuses were aligned to TRA and TRB V and J templates and then assembled into clonotypes. A clonotype was counted as expanded or contracted only when both edgeR and NoisET called the clonotype significant, with the noise models trained on biological replicates. edgeR calls used a false discovery rate-adjusted p below 0.01 and a log2 fold-change threshold of 1. PCA with hierarchical clustering of max-normalized trajectories of the 1000 most abundant clonotypes was used as exploratory dynamics analysis. Each responding clone was given a CD4 or CD8 phenotype based on the CD4+ and CD8+ repertoires, which had been sequenced separately. In TCRdb, the public reads were trimmed at Q25 with fastp and aligned with MiXCR, with productive beta chains retained. All rows with the same CDR3 protein become a single entry with the most common DNA and genes. The V and J calls were determined by TCRdb, not by the authors. This sample has roughly 80,000 distinct CDR3 sequences in its table, and more than 11% of those were observed once. Together, the top ten hold 30% to 35% of the sample.

As concerns this clonotype: This clone's antigen is unknown. Base-call qualities are not available, and no considerably larger clone is one nucleotide away.

The sequenced material came from PBMCs or a T cell subset sorted from them (not recorded which). The sequence came from an adult woman who had mild COVID-19 (a few samples of this study predate the infection). The sample titles of this study are shuffled in the database, so cell type and time point are left out; the donor was told from shared clones. The V and J segments used are TRBV5-1 and TRBJ2-1; TRBD2 matches 11 bases in the middle. CDR3 loop: CASLAPLAGGYNEQFF. The DNA sequence follows: TGCGCCAGCTTGGCCCCCCTAGCGGGGGGTTACAATGAGCAGTTCTTC. The variable domain in full, with residues beyond the CDR3 obtained from the reference TRBV5-1 and TRBJ2-1 genes, is KAGVTQTPRYLIKTRGQQVTLSCSPISGHRSVSWYQQTPGQGLQFLFEYFSETQRNKGNFPGRFSGRQFSNSRSEMNVSTLELGDSALYLCASLAPLAGGYNEQFFGPGTRLTVL.